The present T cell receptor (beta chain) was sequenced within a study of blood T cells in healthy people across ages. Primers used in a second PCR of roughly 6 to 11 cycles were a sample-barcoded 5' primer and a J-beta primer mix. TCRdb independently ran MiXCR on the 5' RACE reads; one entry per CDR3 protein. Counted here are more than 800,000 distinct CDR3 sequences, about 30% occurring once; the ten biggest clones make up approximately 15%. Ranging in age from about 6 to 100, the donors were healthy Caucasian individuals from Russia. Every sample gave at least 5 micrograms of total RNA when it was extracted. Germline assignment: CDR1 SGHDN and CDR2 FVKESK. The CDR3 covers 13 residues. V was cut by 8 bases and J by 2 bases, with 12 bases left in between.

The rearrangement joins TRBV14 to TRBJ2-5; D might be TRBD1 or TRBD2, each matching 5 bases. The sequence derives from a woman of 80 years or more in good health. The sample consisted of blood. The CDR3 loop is CASGPGAQETQYF. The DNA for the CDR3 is TGTGCCAGCGGCCCCGGGGCACAAGAGACCCAGTACTTC.